This T cell receptor (beta chain) comes out of a study of T cells in Graves' hyperthyroidism and ophthalmopathy. Study observations and caveats: Peripheral blood also featured most of the thyroid clonotypes expanded above 0.001. Ophthalmopathy was separated from stable hyperthyroidism by a 13 V-J model.

There are many counts of this clonotype. Its matching antigen is unknown. Amplification of TCR beta CDR3 regions was performed using RNA transcripts as template. In the first-round RT-PCR of the TCR CDR3, the HTBI primer set was used. One entry per CDR3 protein results from TCRdb running MiXCR on the multiplex PCR reads. Of some 420,000 distinct CDR3 sequences detected, roughly an eighth appear once; the ten largest clones hold 4% to 6.5%. The CDR3 length is 15 residues. Per the germline V gene, CDR1 is SGHTA and CDR2 is FQGNSA. With 5 bases removed from V and 4 bases from J, the gap between germline ends came to 18 bases.

The V call is TRBV7-2, the J call TRBJ2-7, with D maybe TRBD2 (6 bases). The receptor was derived from a young woman with Graves' hyperthyroidism. Sample: blood. The CDR3 here is CASSPAAGRFYEQYF. CDR3 in DNA: TGTGCCAGCAGCCCCGCGGCGGGGCGCTTTTACGAGCAGTACTTC.